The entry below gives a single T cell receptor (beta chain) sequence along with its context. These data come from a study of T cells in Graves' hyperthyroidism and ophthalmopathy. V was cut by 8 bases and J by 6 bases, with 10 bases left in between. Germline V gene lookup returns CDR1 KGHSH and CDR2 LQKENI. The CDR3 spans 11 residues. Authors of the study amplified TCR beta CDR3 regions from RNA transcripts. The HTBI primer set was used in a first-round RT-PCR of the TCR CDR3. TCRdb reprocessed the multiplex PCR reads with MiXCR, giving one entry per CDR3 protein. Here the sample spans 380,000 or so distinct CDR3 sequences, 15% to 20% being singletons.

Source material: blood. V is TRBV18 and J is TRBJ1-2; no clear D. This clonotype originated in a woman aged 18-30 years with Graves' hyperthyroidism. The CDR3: CASQNEDGYTF. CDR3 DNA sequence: TGTGCCAGCCAGAATGAAGATGGCTACACCTTC. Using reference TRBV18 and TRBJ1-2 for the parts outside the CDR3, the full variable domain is NAGVMQNPRHLVRRRGQEARLRCSPMKGHSHVYWYRQLPEEGLKFMVYLQKENIIDESGMPKERFSAEFPKEGPSILRIQQVVRGDSAAYFCASQNEDGYTFGSGTRLTVV.